The present TCR beta chain was sequenced within a study of CD8+ T cells in alopecia areata. CDR1 and CDR2 (germline): GTSNPN, SVGIG (reference sequence). V trimming: 1 base; J trimming: 6 bases; junction bases outside the gene matches: 3. This CDR3 is built from 13 residues. RNA extraction and reverse transcription yielded cDNA as sequencing template. Data came from immunoSEQ multiplex PCR; TCRdb stores just in-frame clones and leaves some out. There are 200,000 to 250,000 clones in the sample; 64% occur only once, and more than 3.5% lies in the top ten. Treatment meaning: oral pan-JAK inhibitor, 5-10 mg twice daily.

The chain recombines TRBV30 with TRBJ2-4, with 7 bases matching TRBD1. The sample in question was CD4+ T cells sorted from blood, obtained at week 4, from a patient treated with tofacitinib. The TCR was taken from a human donor with alopecia areata. The CDR3 nucleotides are TGTGCCTGGAGTGGGGGACAGATAAACATTCAGTACTTC. This encodes CAWSGGQINIQYF.